This T cell receptor beta chain was sequenced during a study of post-analysis software for immune sequencing data. Study background: Progressive-relapsing, secondary progressive and relapsing-remitting multiple sclerosis were among the disease courses included. Whole-study findings and limits: Among multiple sclerosis patients, normalized Chao1 diversity was significantly below that of controls.

Unique-molecular-identifier-tagged TCR beta cDNA libraries were used. It was from about 0.98 to 11 million T cells that 450,000 to 550,000 cDNA molecules came. TCRdb re-called the PCR reads through MiXCR, storing one row per CDR3 protein. The sample shows hundreds of thousands of distinct CDR3 sequences, 25% to 30% of them seen only once. Note on this clonotype: Its antigen is as yet unknown.

The sample taken for sequencing was blood. The TCR was taken from a girl between 5 and 17 years old with multiple sclerosis.

The CDR3 protein is CASSLGGTANEKLFF. CDR3 nucleotide sequence: TGTGCCAGCAGCTTAGGAGGGACAGCAAATGAAAAACTGTTTTTT. The J gene is TRBJ1-4, the V gene TRBV13; 7 nucleotides agree with TRBD1. Trimming removed 0 bases from V and 5 bases from J; junction bases left unmatched: 3. Germline CDR1 is PRHDT and CDR2 is FYEKMQ (reference sequence). This CDR3 is 15 amino acids long.